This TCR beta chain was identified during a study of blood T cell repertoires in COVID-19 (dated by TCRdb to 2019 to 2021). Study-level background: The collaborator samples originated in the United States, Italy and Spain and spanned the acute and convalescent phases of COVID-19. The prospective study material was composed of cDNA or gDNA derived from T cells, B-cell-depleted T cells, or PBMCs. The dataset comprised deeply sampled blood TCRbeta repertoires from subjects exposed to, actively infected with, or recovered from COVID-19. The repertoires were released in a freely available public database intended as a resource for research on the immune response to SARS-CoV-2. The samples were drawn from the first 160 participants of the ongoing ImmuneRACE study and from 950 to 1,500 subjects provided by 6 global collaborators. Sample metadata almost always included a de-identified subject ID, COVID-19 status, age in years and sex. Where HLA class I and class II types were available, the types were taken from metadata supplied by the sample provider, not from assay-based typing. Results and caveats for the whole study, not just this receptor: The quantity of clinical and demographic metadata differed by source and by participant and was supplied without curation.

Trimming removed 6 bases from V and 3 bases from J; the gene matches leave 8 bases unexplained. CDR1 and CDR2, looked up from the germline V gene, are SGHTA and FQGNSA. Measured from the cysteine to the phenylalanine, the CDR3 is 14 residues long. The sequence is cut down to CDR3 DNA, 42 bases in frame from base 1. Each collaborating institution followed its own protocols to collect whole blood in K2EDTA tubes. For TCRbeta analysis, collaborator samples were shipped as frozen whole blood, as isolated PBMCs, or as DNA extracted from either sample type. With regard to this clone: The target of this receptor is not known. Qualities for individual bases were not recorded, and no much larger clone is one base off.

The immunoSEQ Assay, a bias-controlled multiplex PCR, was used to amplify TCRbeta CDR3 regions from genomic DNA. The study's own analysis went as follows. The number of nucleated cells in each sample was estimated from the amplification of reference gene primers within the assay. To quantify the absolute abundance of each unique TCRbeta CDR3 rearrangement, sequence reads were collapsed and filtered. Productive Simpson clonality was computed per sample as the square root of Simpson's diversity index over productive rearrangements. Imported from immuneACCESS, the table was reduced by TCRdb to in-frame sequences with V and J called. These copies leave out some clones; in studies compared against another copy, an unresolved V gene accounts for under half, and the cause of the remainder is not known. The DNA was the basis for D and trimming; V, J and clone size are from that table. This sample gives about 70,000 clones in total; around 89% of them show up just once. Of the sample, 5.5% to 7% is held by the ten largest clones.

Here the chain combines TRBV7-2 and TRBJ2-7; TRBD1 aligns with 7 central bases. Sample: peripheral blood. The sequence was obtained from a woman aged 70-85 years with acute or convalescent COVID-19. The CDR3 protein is CASRRDRLGYEQYF. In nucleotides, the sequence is TGTGCCAGCAGGAGGGACAGACTTGGCTACGAGCAGTACTTC.